This is a list of T cell receptor beta chains from one sample in a study of shared clonotypes between healthy human individuals. Clones were sequenced by immunoSEQ multiplex PCR, and TCRdb holds only the in-frame ones, with some missing. The sample shows roughly 1.4 million clones, approximately 98.5% of them seen only once. What was sequenced was naive CD4+ T cells sorted from blood. The receptors come from a man aged 25-45 years in good health. The CDR3 runs from the conserved cysteine through the conserved F or W. A D gene is named only where the DNA matches it firmly. Only part of the rows carry a size: once, few, many, or a class if the clone is expanded.

>TRBJ2-7|once|TRBV5-1|.
TGCGCCAGCAGCTCAAACACCCCGGGGGAGCAGTACTTC
CASSSNTPGEQYF
>TRBJ2-7|.|TRBV11-2|TRBD2
TGTGCCAGCAGCTCCAATAGCGGGAGGGTCTACGAGCAGTACTTC
CASSSNSGRVYEQYF
>TRBJ2-3|.|TRBV20-1|.
TGCAGTGCCGGGGCAGATACGCAGTATTTT
CSAGADTQYF
>TRBJ1-1|.|TRBV14|.
TGTGCCAGCAGCCAAGGATGGAGGGCGAACACTGAAGCTTTCTTT
CASSQGWRANTEAFF
>TRBJ2-5|.|TRBV20-1|.
TGCAGTGCTAGAGATTTCGATCTTGTGTACTTC
CSARDFDLVYF
>TRBJ1-2|.|TRBV29-1|.
TGCAGCGTTGTCGGGGACGGCTACACCTTC
CSVVGDGYTF
>TRBJ2-7|.|TRBV11-2|TRBD2
TGTGCCAGCAGCTATCGGACTAGCGGGGTTCCCTACGAGCAGTACTTC
CASSYRTSGVPYEQYF
>TRBJ2-7|once|TRBV10-3|TRBD1
TGTGCCATCAGCTCAGGGGGACAGAATTACGAGCAGTACTTC
CAISSGGQNYEQYF
>TRBJ1-5|.|TRBV6-5|.
TGTGCCAGCAGTAGTCGGCAGGGCAATCAGCCCCAGCATTTT
CASSSRQGNQPQHF
>TRBJ1-2|.|TRBV18|.
TGTGCCAGCTCACCTTTACAGCGGAACTATGGCTACACCTTC
CASSPLQRNYGYTF
>TRBJ2-1|.|TRBV9|TRBD1
TGTGCCAGCAGCCCCGGACAGGTATCAATAGGATCGGGCGAGCAGTTCTTC
CASSPGQVSIGSGEQFF
>TRBJ2-1|.|TRBV29-1|.
TGCAGCACCTTCGGGCCGCTAACTCTAGGGCAGTTCTTC
CSTFGPLTLGQFF
>TRBJ2-2|.|TRBV9|.
TGTGCCAGCAGCCGACTGGGGCTGAACACCGGGGAGCTGTTTTTT
CASSRLGLNTGELFF
>TRBJ2-7|.|TRBV30|.
TGTGCCTGGAGGGCAGGGCCCTACGAGCAGTACTTC
CAWRAGPYEQYF
>TRBJ1-5|.|TRBV28|TRBD1
TGTGCCAGCAGCCGGACAGGGATTTATAGCAATCAGCCCCAGCATTTT
CASSRTGIYSNQPQHF
>TRBJ2-2|.|TRBV7-2|.
TGTGCCAGCAGCTTAGGTCCAGCGAACACCGGGGAGCTGTTTTTT
CASSLGPANTGELFF
>TRBJ1-1|.|TRBV28|.
TGTGCCAGCTACATAAGGGGGAACACTGAAGCTTTCTTT
CASYIRGNTEAFF
>TRBJ1-4|.|TRBV18|.
TGTGCCAGCTCACCAATCTCGGGGGTTCAAAAAAAACTGTTTTTT
CASSPISGVQKKLFF
>TRBJ2-3|.|TRBV5-1|.
TGCGCCAGCAGCCAAGTCACAGATACGCAGTATTTT
CASSQVTDTQYF
>TRBJ2-1|.|TRBV9|TRBD2
TGTGCCAGCAGCGAGGGACTAGCGGGAGGGCGGGGAACCTACAATGAGCAGTTCTTC
CASSEGLAGGRGTYNEQFF
>TRBJ2-1|.|TRBV7-3|.
TGTGCCAGCAGCTCACAGGGCACCTACAATGAGCAGTTCTTC
CASSSQGTYNEQFF
>TRBJ1-5|.|TRBV18|.
TGTGCCAGCTCACCGTCTCGCATTCAGCCCCAGCATTTT
CASSPSRIQPQHF
>TRBJ2-5|.|TRBV7-6|.
TGTGCCAGCAGCCCCCTCCAGGGAGCTAGGGACCAACAAGAGACCCAGTACTTC
CASSPLQGARDQQETQYF
>TRBJ2-3|once|TRBV5-1|.
TGCGCCAGCAGCGACGGACAGAGTCGGGAAGATACGCAGTATTTT
CASSDGQSREDTQYF